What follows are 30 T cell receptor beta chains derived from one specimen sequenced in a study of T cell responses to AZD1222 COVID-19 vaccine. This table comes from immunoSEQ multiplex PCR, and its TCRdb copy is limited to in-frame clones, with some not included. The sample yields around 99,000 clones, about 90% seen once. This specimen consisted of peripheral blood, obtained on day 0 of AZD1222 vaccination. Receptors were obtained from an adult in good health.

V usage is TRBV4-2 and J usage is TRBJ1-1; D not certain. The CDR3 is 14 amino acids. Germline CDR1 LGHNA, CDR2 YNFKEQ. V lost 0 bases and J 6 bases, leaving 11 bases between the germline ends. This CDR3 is CASSQDRQSAEAFF. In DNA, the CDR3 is TGTGCCAGCAGCCAAGATAGACAATCAGCTGAAGCTTTCTTT.

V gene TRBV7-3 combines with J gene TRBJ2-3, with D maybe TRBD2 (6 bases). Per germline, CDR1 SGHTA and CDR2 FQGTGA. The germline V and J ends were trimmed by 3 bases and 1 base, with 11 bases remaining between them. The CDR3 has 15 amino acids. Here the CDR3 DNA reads TGTGCCAGCAGCTTCTTGGGCGGGGGCACAGATACGCAGTATTTT. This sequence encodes CASSFLGGGTDTQYF. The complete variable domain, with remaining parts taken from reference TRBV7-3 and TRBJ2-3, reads GAGVSQTPSNKVTEKGKYVELRCDPISGHTALYWYRQSLGQGPEFLIYFQGTGAADDSGLPNDRFFAVRPEGSVSTLKIQRTERGDSAVYLCASSFLGGGTDTQYFGPGTRLTVL.

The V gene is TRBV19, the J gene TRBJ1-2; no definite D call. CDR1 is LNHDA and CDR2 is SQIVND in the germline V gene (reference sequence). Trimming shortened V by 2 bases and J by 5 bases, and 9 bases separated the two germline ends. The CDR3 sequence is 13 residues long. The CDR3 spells CASSITFGYGYTF. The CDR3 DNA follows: TGTGCCAGTAGTATAACGTTCGGATATGGCTACACCTTC.

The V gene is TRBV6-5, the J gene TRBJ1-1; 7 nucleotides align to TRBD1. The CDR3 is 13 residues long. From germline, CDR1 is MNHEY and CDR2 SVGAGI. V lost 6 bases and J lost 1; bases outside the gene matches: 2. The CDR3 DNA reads TGTGCCAGCAGAGACAGGGAGAACACTGAAGCTTTCTTT. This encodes CASRDRENTEAFF.

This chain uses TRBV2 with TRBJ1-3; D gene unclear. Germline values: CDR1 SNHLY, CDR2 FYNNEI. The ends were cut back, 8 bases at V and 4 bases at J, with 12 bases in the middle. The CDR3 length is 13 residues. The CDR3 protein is CASGEGYGNTIYF. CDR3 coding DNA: TGTGCCAGCGGGGAGGGCTACGGAAACACCATATATTTT.

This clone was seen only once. Here the CDR3 DNA reads TGTGCCAGCAGTTCCCAGCGGGACACAGAGACCCAGTACTTC. It encodes CASSSQRDTETQYF. The chain recombines TRBV6-5 with TRBJ2-5, with D possibly TRBD2 on 7 matching bases. Trimming left V 4 bases short and J 4 bases short, with 13 bases between. This CDR3 spans 14 amino acids. Germline V gives CDR1 MNHEY, CDR2 SVGAGI.

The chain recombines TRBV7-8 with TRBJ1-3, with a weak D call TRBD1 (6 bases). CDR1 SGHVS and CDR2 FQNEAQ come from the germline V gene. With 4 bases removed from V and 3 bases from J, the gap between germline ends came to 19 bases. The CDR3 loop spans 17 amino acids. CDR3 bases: TGTGCCAGCAGCTCAACAGGGTGGAGTATACTTGGAAACACCATATATTTT. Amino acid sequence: CASSSTGWSILGNTIYF.

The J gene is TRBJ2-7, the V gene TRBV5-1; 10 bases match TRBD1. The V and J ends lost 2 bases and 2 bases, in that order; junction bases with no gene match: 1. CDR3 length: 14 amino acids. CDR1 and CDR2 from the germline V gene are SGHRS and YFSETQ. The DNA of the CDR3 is TGCGCCAGCAGCTTTGGGACAGGGGCCTACGAGCAGTACTTC. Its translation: CASSFGTGAYEQYF.

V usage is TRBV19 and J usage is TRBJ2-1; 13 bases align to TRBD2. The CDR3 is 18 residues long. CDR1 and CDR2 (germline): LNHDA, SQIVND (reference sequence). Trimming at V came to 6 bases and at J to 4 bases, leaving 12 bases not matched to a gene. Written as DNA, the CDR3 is TGTGCCAGTAGCAGGCAGGGACTAGCGGGACCCATTTACAATGAGCAGTTCTTC. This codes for CASSRQGLAGPIYNEQFF.

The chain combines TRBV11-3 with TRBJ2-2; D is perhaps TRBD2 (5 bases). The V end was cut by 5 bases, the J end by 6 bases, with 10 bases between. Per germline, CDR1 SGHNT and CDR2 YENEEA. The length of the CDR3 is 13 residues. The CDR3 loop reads CASSTRGPGELFF. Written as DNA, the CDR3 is TGTGCCAGCAGCACCCGGGGTCCCGGGGAGCTGTTTTTT.

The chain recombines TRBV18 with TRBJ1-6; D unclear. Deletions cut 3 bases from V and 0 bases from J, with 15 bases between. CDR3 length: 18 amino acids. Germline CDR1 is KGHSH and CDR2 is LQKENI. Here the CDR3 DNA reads TGTGCCAGCTCACCCGAGATGGGCCCCAGCTCCTATAATTCACCCCTCCACTTT. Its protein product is CASSPEMGPSSYNSPLHF.

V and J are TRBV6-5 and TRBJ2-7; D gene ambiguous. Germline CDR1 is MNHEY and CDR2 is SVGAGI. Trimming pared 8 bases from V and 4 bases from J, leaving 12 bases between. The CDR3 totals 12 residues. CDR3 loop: CASEQTAYEQYF. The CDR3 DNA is TGTGCCAGCGAACAGACTGCTTACGAGCAGTACTTC.

CDR3 sequence (DNA): TGTGCCAGCAGCTTATTGGGCCTCGCGGAGACCCAGTACTTC. Translated, it gives CASSLLGLAETQYF. J is TRBJ2-5 and V is TRBV7-9; no clear D gene. Germline-derived CDR1 and CDR2 are SEHNR and FQNEAQ (reference sequence). V was shortened by 2 bases and J by 5 bases, with 12 bases between the two germline ends. The CDR3 length is 14 residues.

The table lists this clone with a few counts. The CDR3 loop is CASSQDRPGGSTDTQYF. CDR3 nucleotides: TGCGCCAGCAGCCAAGATAGGCCAGGGGGGAGCACAGATACGCAGTATTTT. V and J are TRBV4-1 and TRBJ2-3; the D gene is possibly TRBD1 (7 bases). Germline V gene sequence: CDR1 MGHRA, CDR2 YSYEKL. Trimming stripped 0 bases from V and 0 bases from J, with 13 bases between. The CDR3 extends over 17 amino acids.

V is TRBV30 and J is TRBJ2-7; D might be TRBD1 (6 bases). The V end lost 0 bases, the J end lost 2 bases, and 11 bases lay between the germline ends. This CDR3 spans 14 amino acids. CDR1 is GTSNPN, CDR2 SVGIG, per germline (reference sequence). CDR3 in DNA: TGTGCCTGGAGTGTACCAGGGGATCCCTACGAGCAGTACTTC. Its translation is CAWSVPGDPYEQYF.

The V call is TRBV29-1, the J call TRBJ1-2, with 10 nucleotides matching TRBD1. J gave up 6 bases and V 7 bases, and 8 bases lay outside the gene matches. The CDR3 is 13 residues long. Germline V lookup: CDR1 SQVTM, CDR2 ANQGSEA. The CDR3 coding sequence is TGCAGCGCGGGGAGGACAGGGGGAGATGGCTACACCTTC. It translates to CSAGRTGGDGYTF. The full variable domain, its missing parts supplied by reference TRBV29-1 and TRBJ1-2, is SAVISQKPSRDICQRGTSLTIQCQVDSQVTMMFWYRQQPGQSLTLIATANQGSEATYESGFVIDKFPISRPNLTFSTLTVSNMSPEDSSIYLCSAGRTGGDGYTFGSGTRLTVV.

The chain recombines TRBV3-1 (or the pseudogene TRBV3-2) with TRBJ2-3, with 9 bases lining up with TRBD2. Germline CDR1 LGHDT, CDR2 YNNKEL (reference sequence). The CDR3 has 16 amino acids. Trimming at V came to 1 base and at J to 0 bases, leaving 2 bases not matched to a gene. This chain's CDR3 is CASSQGLAGSTDTQYF. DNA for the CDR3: TGTGCCAGCAGCCAAGGGCTAGCGGGAAGCACAGATACGCAGTATTTT.

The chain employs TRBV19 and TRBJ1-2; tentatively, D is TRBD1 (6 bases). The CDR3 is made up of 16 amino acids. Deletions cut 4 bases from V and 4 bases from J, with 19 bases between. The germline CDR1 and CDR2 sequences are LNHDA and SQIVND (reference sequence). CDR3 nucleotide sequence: TGTGCCAGTAGTACTAGGGTGGACAGTCAGTCCTATGGCTACACCTTC. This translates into CASSTRVDSQSYGYTF.

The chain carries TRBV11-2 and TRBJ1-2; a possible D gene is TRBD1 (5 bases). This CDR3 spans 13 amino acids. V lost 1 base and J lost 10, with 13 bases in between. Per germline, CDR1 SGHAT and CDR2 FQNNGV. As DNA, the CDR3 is TGTGCCAGCAGCTTAGGGGGGGTTATGGACTACACCTTC. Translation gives CASSLGGVMDYTF.

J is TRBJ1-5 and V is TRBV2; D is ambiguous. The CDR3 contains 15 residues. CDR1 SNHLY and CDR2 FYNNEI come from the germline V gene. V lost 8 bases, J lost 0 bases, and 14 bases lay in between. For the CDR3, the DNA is TGTGCCAGCCGGGCTGCCGATTTTAGCAATCAGCCCCAGCATTTT. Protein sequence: CASRAADFSNQPQHF.

CDR3 coding DNA: TGCGCCAGCAGCTCTACCCTCAGGACAGCCCTTTTCTTT. Its translation is CASSSTLRTALFF. J is TRBJ1-1 and V is TRBV5-1; TRBD1 is a possible D gene (6 bases). Germline loops: CDR1 SGHRS, CDR2 YFSETQ. V was shortened by 3 bases and J by 13 bases, with 19 bases between the two germline ends. This CDR3 region has 13 residues.

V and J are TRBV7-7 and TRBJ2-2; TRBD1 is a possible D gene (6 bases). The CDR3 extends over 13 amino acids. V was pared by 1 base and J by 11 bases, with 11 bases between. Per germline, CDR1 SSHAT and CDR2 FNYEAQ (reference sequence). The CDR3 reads CASSLGGHRELFF. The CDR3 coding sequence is TGTGCCAGCAGCTTAGGGGGGCACCGAGAGCTGTTTTTT.

The CDR3 DNA sequence: TGCGCCAGCAGCCAAGATTCGGCCGGTGGGGGCAATGAGCAGTTCTTC. Protein sequence: CASSQDSAGGGNEQFF. V and J are TRBV4-1 and TRBJ2-1; TRBD1 or TRBD2 may be the D gene (5 bases each). The CDR3 runs 16 residues. The germline V gene has CDR1 MGHRA and CDR2 YSYEKL. With 0 bases removed from V and 6 bases from J, the gap between germline ends came to 15 bases.

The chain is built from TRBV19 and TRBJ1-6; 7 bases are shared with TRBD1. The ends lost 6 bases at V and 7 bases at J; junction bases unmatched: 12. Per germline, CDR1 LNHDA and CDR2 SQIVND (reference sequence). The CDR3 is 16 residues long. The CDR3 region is CASRYPAGGWNSPLHF. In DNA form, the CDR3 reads TGTGCCAGTAGGTATCCGGCAGGGGGGTGGAATTCACCCCTCCACTTT.

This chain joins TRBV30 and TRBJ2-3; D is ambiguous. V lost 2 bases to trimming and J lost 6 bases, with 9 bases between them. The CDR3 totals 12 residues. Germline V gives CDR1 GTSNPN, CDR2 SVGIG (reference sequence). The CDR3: CAWSHPPDTQYF. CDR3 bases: TGTGCCTGGAGTCACCCCCCGGATACGCAGTATTTT.

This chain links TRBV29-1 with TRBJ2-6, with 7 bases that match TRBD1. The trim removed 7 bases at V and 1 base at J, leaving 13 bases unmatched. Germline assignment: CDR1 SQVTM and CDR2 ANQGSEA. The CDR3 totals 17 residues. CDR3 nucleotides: TGCAGCGCCACCATGGACAGGAGTTTTTCTGGGGCCAACGTCCTGACTTTC. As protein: CSATMDRSFSGANVLTF.

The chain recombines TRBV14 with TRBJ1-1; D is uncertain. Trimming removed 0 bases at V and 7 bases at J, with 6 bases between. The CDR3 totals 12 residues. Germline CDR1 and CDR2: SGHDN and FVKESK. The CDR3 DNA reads TGTGCCAGCAGCCAAGATTGGGGTGAAGCTTTCTTT. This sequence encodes CASSQDWGEAFF.

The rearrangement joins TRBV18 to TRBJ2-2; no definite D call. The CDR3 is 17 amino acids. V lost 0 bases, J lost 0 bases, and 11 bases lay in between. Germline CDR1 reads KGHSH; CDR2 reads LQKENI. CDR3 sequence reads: CASSPPLSYANTGELFF. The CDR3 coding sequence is TGTGCCAGCTCACCACCTCTTTCCTATGCGAACACCGGGGAGCTGTTTTTT.

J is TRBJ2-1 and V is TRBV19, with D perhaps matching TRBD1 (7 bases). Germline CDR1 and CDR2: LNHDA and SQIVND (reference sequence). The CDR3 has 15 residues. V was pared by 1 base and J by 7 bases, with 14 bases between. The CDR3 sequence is CASSIVEGAGNEQFF. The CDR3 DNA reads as TGTGCCAGTAGTATAGTTGAGGGGGCGGGGAATGAGCAGTTCTTC.

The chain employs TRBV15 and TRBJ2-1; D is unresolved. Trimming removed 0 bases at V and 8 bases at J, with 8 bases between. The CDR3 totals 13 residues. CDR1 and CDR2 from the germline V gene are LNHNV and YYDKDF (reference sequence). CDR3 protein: CATSRERKDEQFF. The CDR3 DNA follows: TGTGCCACCAGCAGAGAGAGGAAAGATGAGCAGTTCTTC.